This T cell receptor (beta chain) is from a study of CD8 T cells in Susac syndrome. Reverse transcription of 0.5 to 1 ug RNA was carried out with random hexamers. One entry per CDR3 protein, called by TCRdb with MiXCR from the immunoSEQ multiplex PCR reads. Altogether around 280,000 distinct CDR3 sequences are present, around 90% being singletons, with the ten largest covering about 0.063%. From germline, CDR1 is MNHEY and CDR2 SVGEGT. The V and J ends lost 0 bases and 3 bases respectively, with 9 bases between them. CDR3 length: 15 amino acids. Concerning this clonotype itself: Its specificity is not known.

Sequencing of TCR beta was performed on blood CD8+ and CD4+ T cells. Negative isolation was used for CD8+ and CD4+ T cells and FACS enrichment for TEMRA cells. Study results and caveats: It was acknowledged by the study that relatively few individuals were included in its TCR sequencing and HLA analysis.

Sequenced input: CD4+ T cells from PBMCs. The source of this sequence is a human donor with multiple sclerosis. The J gene is TRBJ1-5, the V gene TRBV6-2 or TRBV6-3, with D uncertain. The CDR3 coding sequence is TGTGCCAGCAGTTACTCTTCCAGGCACAATCAGCCCCAGCATTTT. The encoded protein is CASSYSSRHNQPQHF.